One and the same sample provided the 29 T cell receptor beta chains below, sequenced in a study of OX40 agonist ivuxolimab in advanced cancers. TCRdb's table, derived via immunoSEQ multiplex PCR, lists solely in-frame clones and lacks some. The repertoire holds around 100,000 clones, with roughly nine tenths as singletons. Sample: CD4+ or CD8+ T cells sorted from blood, taken in a trial of the OX40 agonist ivuxolimab. Source of these receptors: an adult with an advanced solid tumor such as melanoma, head and neck, liver or kidney cancer.

In this sample, this clone turned up once. The chain employs TRBV7-9 and TRBJ1-5, with a possible D match to TRBD1 (5 bases). The CDR3 is 13 residues long. CDR1 and CDR2 (germline): SEHNR, FQNEAQ (reference sequence). Trimming stripped 4 bases from V and 10 bases from J, with 14 bases between. Here the CDR3 DNA reads TGTGCCAGCAGCTCGGGGGGGGGAAGTCCCCAGCATTTT. Protein: CASSSGGGSPQHF.

The V call is TRBV15, the J call TRBJ1-1; D is uncertain. The germline V gene encodes CDR1 LNHNV and CDR2 YYDKDF (reference sequence). Trimming removed 0 bases from V and 7 bases from J, with 9 bases in between. The length of the CDR3 is 13 residues. The CDR3: CATSRERLGEAFF. Here the CDR3 DNA reads TGTGCCACCAGCAGAGAAAGGTTAGGTGAAGCTTTCTTT.

CDR3 amino acids: CASSLSGAYEQYF. The CDR3 DNA reads TGTGCCAGTAGTTTGAGCGGAGCCTACGAGCAGTACTTC. The chain uses TRBV19 and TRBJ2-7; possible D gene TRBD2, 5 bases. V lost 5 bases and J lost 2, with 10 bases in between. Germline V gene data show CDR1 as LNHDA and CDR2 as SQIVND (reference sequence). The CDR3 has 13 amino acids. The variable domain in full, with the rest retrieved from reference TRBV19 and TRBJ2-7, is DGGITQSPKYLFRKEGQNVTLSCEQNLNHDAMYWYRQDPGQGLRLIYYSQIVNDFQKGDIAEGYSVSREKKESFPLTVTSAQKNPTAFYLCASSLSGAYEQYFGPGTRLTVT.

CDR3 nucleotides: TGTGCCAGCAGCTTGGGGGGGACGGACTATCTCGGAGCTTTCTTT. Protein product: CASSLGGTDYLGAFF. This rearrangement joins TRBV7-2 to TRBJ1-1, with TRBD1 as a possible D gene (5 bases). V lost 3 bases and J 10 bases, leaving 21 bases between the germline ends. The CDR3 runs to 15 residues. Per the germline V gene, CDR1 is SGHTA and CDR2 is FQGNSA.

DNA of the CDR3: TGTGCCAGCAGCTTAGAGTGGACCAATCAGCCCCAGCATTTT. This sequence encodes CASSLEWTNQPQHF. The chain recombines TRBV7-9 with TRBJ1-5; D gene unclear. This CDR3 region has 14 residues. Deletions cut 1 base from V and 3 bases from J, with 7 bases between. Germline V gene lookup returns CDR1 SEHNR and CDR2 FQNEAQ (reference sequence).

The chain combines TRBV27 with TRBJ2-1, with TRBD2 matching over 8 bases. V dropped 0 bases and J dropped 0; count of bases not matched to a gene: 10. The CDR3 has 19 amino acids. Germline V gives CDR1 MNHEY, CDR2 SMNVEV (reference sequence). CDR3 bases: TGTGCCAGCAGTTTATCTCTACGGGGGGGCGGAGTCTCCTACAATGAGCAGTTCTTC. This encodes CASSLSLRGGGVSYNEQFF.

The chain joins TRBV5-5 to TRBJ2-7; D might be TRBD1 (6 bases). The CDR3 has 14 amino acids. The germline CDR1 and CDR2 sequences are SGHKS and YYEKEE (reference sequence). V was shortened by 2 bases and J by 4 bases, with 13 bases between the two germline ends. Here the CDR3 reads CASSFLRGSYEQYF. The CDR3 region has the DNA TGTGCCAGCAGCTTTTTGAGGGGGAGTTACGAGCAGTACTTC.

The rearrangement joins TRBV21-1 to TRBJ2-6; the D call in the table, TRBD2, was not verified against the DNA. TRBV21-1 has pseudogene status. The CDR3 spans 17 residues. The DNA of the CDR3 is TGTGCCAGCAGCGGAGGGATTTGCTACTCTGGGGCCAACGTCCTGACTTTC. Protein sequence: CASSGGICYSGANVLTF.

V usage is TRBV7-9 and J usage is TRBJ2-3, with 11 bases lining up with TRBD2. This CDR3 has 17 residues. Germline assignment: CDR1 SEHNR and CDR2 FQNEAQ (reference sequence). The V and J ends lost 1 base and 8 bases, in that order; junction bases with no gene match: 11. The CDR3 DNA sequence: TGTGCCAGCAGCTTAGTCCCCTCTAGCGGGGGGCCAGCTACGCAGTATTTT. Translation gives CASSLVPSSGGPATQYF.

The genes are TRBV4-1 and TRBJ2-7, with D uncertain. Trimming pared 1 base from V and 1 base from J, leaving 11 bases between. The CDR3 is 15 amino acids. Germline loops: CDR1 MGHRA, CDR2 YSYEKL. The CDR3 protein is CASSQVEDGSYEQYF. DNA for the CDR3: TGCGCCAGCAGCCAAGTCGAAGACGGATCCTACGAGCAGTACTTC.

This clone was counted a few times. The V gene is TRBV30, the J gene TRBJ2-6, with 7 bases that match TRBD1. The CDR3 has 13 residues. Germline V gives CDR1 GTSNPN, CDR2 SVGIG (reference sequence). The trim removed 8 bases at V and 2 bases at J, leaving 3 bases unmatched. CDR3 region: CAGDRAGANVLTF. The CDR3 bases are TGTGCCGGTGACAGGGCTGGGGCCAACGTCCTGACTTTC.

This clone was seen once. The CDR3 sequence is CASSYPRTSGRAYNEQFF. The CDR3 DNA is TGCGCCAGCAGCTACCCCCGGACTAGCGGGAGAGCCTACAATGAGCAGTTCTTC. This chain uses TRBV5-1 with TRBJ2-1; 13 bases agree with TRBD2. The trim removed 3 bases at V and 2 bases at J, leaving 8 bases unmatched. CDR1 and CDR2 from the germline V gene are SGHRS and YFSETQ. The CDR3 totals 18 residues. Filled out from reference TRBV5-1 and TRBJ2-1, the complete variable domain reads KAGVTQTPRYLIKTRGQQVTLSCSPISGHRSVSWYQQTPGQGLQFLFEYFSETQRNKGNFPGRFSGRQFSNSRSEMNVSTLELGDSALYLCASSYPRTSGRAYNEQFFGPGTRLTVL.

The J gene is TRBJ2-6, the V gene TRBV6-5; either TRBD1 or TRBD2 may supply D (5 bases each). V was shortened by 2 bases and J by 4 bases, with 12 bases between the two germline ends. The CDR3 extends over 16 amino acids. CDR1 and CDR2 from the germline V gene are MNHEY and SVGAGI. As DNA, the CDR3 is TGTGCCAGCAGTTACGTGTCGGGGACCGGGGCCAACGTCCTGACTTTC. Translated, it gives CASSYVSGTGANVLTF.

This clone was observed once. The chain carries TRBV5-1 and TRBJ1-1, with D possibly being TRBD1 (5 bases). The length of the CDR3 is 14 residues. V was pared by 0 bases and J by 1 base, with 7 bases between. Germline-derived CDR1 and CDR2 are SGHRS and YFSETQ. The CDR3 region is CASSLAQANTEAFF. The DNA of the CDR3 is TGCGCCAGCAGCTTGGCACAGGCGAACACTGAAGCTTTCTTT.

The chain recombines TRBV6-6 with TRBJ2-7; 9 bases agree with TRBD2. Germline assignment: CDR1 MNHNY and CDR2 SVGAGI (reference sequence). This CDR3 region has 15 residues. J gave up 8 bases and V 4 bases, and 12 bases lay outside the gene matches. CDR3 in amino acids: CASSSRLAGSWQQYF. The CDR3 DNA is TGTGCCAGCAGTTCGCGGCTAGCGGGATCTTGGCAGCAGTACTTC.

The chain is built from TRBV5-1 and TRBJ2-7; TRBD1 agrees at 8 bases. CDR1 SGHRS and CDR2 YFSETQ come from the germline V gene. V trimming: 9 bases; J trimming: 0 bases; junction bases outside the gene matches: 8. The CDR3 is 14 amino acids. DNA of the CDR3: TGCGCCACAGGACAGGGTACCAACTCCTACGAGCAGTACTTC. Encoded protein: CATGQGTNSYEQYF.

The chain couples TRBV7-2 to TRBJ1-2; no clear D gene. V shed 6 bases and J shed 4 bases, with 12 bases lying between them. Germline-derived CDR1 and CDR2 are SGHTA and FQGNSA. The CDR3 covers 13 residues. CDR3 protein: CASSPVPSYGYTF. CDR3 coding DNA: TGTGCCAGCAGTCCTGTCCCGAGCTATGGCTACACCTTC. Full variable domain (missing parts from reference TRBV7-2 and TRBJ1-2): GAGVSQSPSNKVTEKGKDVELRCDPISGHTALYWYRQSLGQGLEFLIYFQGNSAPDKSGLPSDRFSAERTGGSVSTLTIQRTQQEDSAVYLCASSPVPSYGYTFGSGTRLTVV.

The chain uses TRBV5-4 and TRBJ2-7, with D perhaps given as TRBD1 or TRBD2 (5 bases each). Germline CDR1 reads SGHNT; CDR2 reads YYREEE (reference sequence). The V end lost 0 bases, the J end lost 2 bases, and 18 bases lay between the germline ends. The CDR3 runs 17 residues. CDR3 sequence: CASSLGGWLSGAYEQYF. DNA of the CDR3: TGTGCCAGCAGCTTGGGGGGCTGGTTGAGCGGTGCCTACGAGCAGTACTTC.

The chain links TRBV19 to TRBJ1-1; no clear D. The germline V gene has CDR1 LNHDA and CDR2 SQIVND (reference sequence). The CDR3 totals 12 residues. Trimming shortened V by 3 bases and J by 7 bases, and 9 bases separated the two germline ends. CDR3 amino acids: CASSMKRNEAFF. The DNA for the CDR3 is TGTGCCAGTAGTATGAAGAGGAATGAAGCTTTCTTT.

The V call is TRBV4-1, the J call TRBJ2-7; TRBD1 is a possible D gene (5 bases). Trimming removed 0 bases from V and 1 base from J, with 10 bases in between. CDR1 and CDR2 from the germline V gene are MGHRA and YSYEKL. The CDR3 length is 15 residues. The CDR3 reads CASSQDGQGSYEQYF. CDR3 bases: TGCGCCAGCAGCCAAGATGGGCAGGGTTCCTACGAGCAGTACTTC.

The chain uses TRBV7-9 and TRBJ1-5, with D perhaps TRBD1 (5 bases). V was trimmed by 5 bases and J by 5 bases, leaving 10 bases between them. The germline V gene encodes CDR1 SEHNR and CDR2 FQNEAQ (reference sequence). The length of the CDR3 is 13 residues. CDR3 residues: CASSQSGDQPQHF. CDR3 DNA sequence: TGTGCCAGCAGCCAATCGGGGGATCAGCCCCAGCATTTT.

This chain joins TRBV4-3 and TRBJ2-1; 7 positions match TRBD2. Germline CDR1 LGHNA, CDR2 YSLEER. The V segment lost 0 bases and the J segment 3 bases; nucleotides outside the gene matches: 2. The CDR3 sequence is 15 residues long. CDR3 protein: CASSQDERGYNEQFF. In nucleotides, the CDR3 is TGCGCCAGCAGCCAAGATGAGCGGGGCTACAATGAGCAGTTCTTC.

This clone was counted once. V and J are TRBV19 and TRBJ1-5, with 8 nucleotides matching TRBD1. Germline values: CDR1 LNHDA, CDR2 SQIVND (reference sequence). The CDR3 loop spans 15 amino acids. After removal of 3 bases from V and 4 bases from J, the junction contained 5 bases not matched to a gene. CDR3 nucleotides: TGTGCCAGTAGTATGGGACAGGCCCTAAATCAGCCCCAGCATTTT. Encoded protein: CASSMGQALNQPQHF.

The chain combines TRBV7-8 with TRBJ1-2; no clear D gene. This CDR3 comprises 16 residues. Trimming took 0 bases from V and 3 from J, leaving 14 bases between them. CDR1 is SGHVS, CDR2 FQNEAQ, per germline. CDR3 nucleotide sequence: TGTGCCAGCAGCTTAGCGAGGCGCCCTACGGACTATGGCTACACCTTC. Its protein is CASSLARRPTDYGYTF.

The J gene is TRBJ1-4, the V gene TRBV7-9; D unclear. The length of the CDR3 is 16 residues. Germline CDR1 SEHNR, CDR2 FQNEAQ (reference sequence). With 1 base removed from V and 8 bases from J, the gap between germline ends came to 17 bases. CDR3 residues: CASSLDPPGGGEKLFF. The CDR3 DNA reads TGTGCCAGCAGCTTAGACCCCCCAGGTGGCGGGGAAAAACTGTTTTTT.

The rearrangement joins TRBV11-3 to TRBJ2-7, with 7 bases that match TRBD1. Germline V gives CDR1 SGHNT, CDR2 YENEEA. After removal of 6 bases from V and 4 bases from J, the junction contained 3 bases not matched to a gene. The length of the CDR3 is 12 residues. The CDR3 protein is CASRGGTYEQYF. CDR3 coding DNA: TGTGCCAGCAGAGGGGGCACGTACGAGCAGTACTTC.

The V and J genes are TRBV7-2 and TRBJ1-1; D is uncertain. This CDR3 is 13 amino acids long. Germline CDR1 is SGHTA and CDR2 is FQGNSA. Between the trimmed V and J ends, which lost 1 base and 6 bases, there was a span of 9 bases. The CDR3 bases are TGTGCCAGCAGCTTAGTAGGGAGATCTGAAGCTTTCTTT. Protein product: CASSLVGRSEAFF.

V gene TRBV9 combines with J gene TRBJ1-6; D is uncertain. CDR3 size: 15 residues. The V and J ends lost 0 bases and 7 bases respectively, with 11 bases between them. The germline CDR1 and CDR2 sequences are SGDLS and YYNGEE. The CDR3 DNA sequence: TGTGCCAGCAGCGTAGCTGCGCAGCTAAATTCACCCCTCCACTTT. It translates to CASSVAAQLNSPLHF.

This chain links TRBV29-1 with TRBJ2-2; TRBD2 matches at 11 bases. The length of the CDR3 is 15 residues. Per the germline V gene, CDR1 is SQVTM and CDR2 is ANQGSEA. With 7 bases clipped from V and 6 bases from J, the junction kept 10 bases outside the gene matches. Here the CDR3 reads CSARDSSGRSGELFF. The CDR3 nucleotides read TGCAGCGCCCGAGATTCTAGCGGGAGGTCCGGGGAGCTGTTTTTT.